This TCR beta chain derives from a study of B cell selection in AIRE deficiency. Regulatory T cells were sorted as CD4+CD25hiCD127low/negative. This clone occurred once. Germline V gene sequence: CDR1 MNHEY, CDR2 SMNVEV (reference sequence). With 4 bases clipped from V and 2 bases from J, the junction kept 9 bases outside the gene matches. There are 16 residues in the CDR3. Clones were sequenced by immunoSEQ multiplex PCR, and TCRdb holds only the in-frame ones, with some missing. The sample holds 20,000 to 25,000 clones, 85% to 95% seen once. The sequence came from a human donor in good health. The chain employs TRBV27 and TRBJ2-3; 7 bases fit TRBD1. Sequences were obtained from CD4+CD25+ Tregs sorted from PBMCs. This CDR3 reads CASSSRPGGTTDTQYF. CDR3 nucleotide sequence: TGTGCCAGCAGTTCCCGGCCAGGGGGAACCACAGATACGCAGTATTTT.